This TCR beta chain was captured by sequencing in a study of blood T cells in healthy people across ages. Study-level results: Fewer expanded clones and more diversity marked long-lived versus aged donors. Age advanced and TCR beta diversity per million T cells fell, roughly linearly.

A word on this clonotype: Its antigen is currently unknown.

A second 7 to 11 cycle PCR used barcoded and J-beta primers. Every molecule of cDNA carried a tag from a template-switch adaptor with 12 random nucleotides. Using its own MiXCR run on the 5' RACE reads, TCRdb lists one record per CDR3 protein. The sample includes about 1.5 million distinct CDR3 sequences, approximately 43% of them seen just once. This CDR3 region has 16 residues. V lost 5 bases, J lost 5 bases, and 11 bases stayed unmatched. Germline V gene data show CDR1 as MGHRA and CDR2 as YSYEKL. In each sample, at least 7 million PBMCs were isolated. The chain carries TRBV4-1 and TRBJ2-1; 8 bases match TRBD1. The specimen sequenced was blood. The clonotype comes from a woman younger than 35 in good health. The CDR3 DNA is TGCGCCAGCAGCTCGTACGACAGGGGCGGTAACAATGAGCAGTTCTTC. It translates to CASSSYDRGGNNEQFF.